The clone carrying this TCR beta chain was observed once. Its antigen is unidentified. TCR beta VDJ and CDR3 profiles were obtained from a genomic DNA template. TCRdb analysed the reads with MiXCR anew, one entry per CDR3 protein. The sample shows roughly 170,000 distinct CDR3 sequences, about three fifths of them seen only once. This CDR3 comprises 12 residues. V was trimmed by 5 bases and J by 11 bases, leaving 12 bases between them. Per germline, CDR1 SNHLY and CDR2 FYNNEI. These data originate in a study of CD8+CD57+ T cells in acquired aplastic anemia. Study-wide background: Sorted CD4+ plus CD8+ cells gave DNA averaging about 3 ug.

Findings and caveats of the study: The study found no significant CD8+ Simpson's diversity difference between patients and controls. Overlap between patients and controls comprised about 30 CD8+ CDR3 sequences.

This sequence was found in a human donor in good health. The sequenced sample consisted of sorted CD4+, CD8+, or CD8+CD57+ T cells (not recorded which) from PBMCs. The V call is TRBV2, the J call TRBJ1-4; a weak D match, TRBD1 (6 bases). The CDR3 bases are TGTGCCAGCAGTCTTGGACAGCCCAAACTGTTTTTT. Encoded protein: CASSLGQPKLFF.